These 10 T cell receptor beta chains originate from one sample sequenced in a study of CD8 T cells in ankylosing spondylitis. Study conclusions and caveats: Characteristic of ankylosing spondylitis blood, it appeared, was a TCR beta motif comprising eight highly homologous variants.

Each CDR3 protein gets one entry after TCRdb re-called the 5' RACE reads with MiXCR. The sample records some 840,000 distinct CDR3 sequences, around 11% being singletons. These receptors' targets are unknown. Sequencing was carried out using blood, either unsorted or a sorted T cell fraction (not recorded which). These receptors were collected from a male donor with ankylosing spondylitis.

CDR3 protein: CASSYRTSGSPGELFF. The CDR3 coding sequence is TGTGCCAGCAGTTACAGGACTAGCGGGAGCCCCGGGGAGCTGTTTTTT. V and J are TRBV6-5 and TRBJ2-2; 13 nucleotides agree with TRBD2. The ends lost 2 bases at V and 6 bases at J; junction bases unmatched: 3. The CDR3 is made up of 16 amino acids. The germline V gene has CDR1 MNHEY and CDR2 SVGAGI.

This clonotype showed up many times. V gene TRBV29-1 combines with J gene TRBJ2-7; the D is unclear. V was trimmed by 4 bases and J by 5 bases, leaving 9 bases between them. This CDR3 comprises 11 residues. The germline V gene has CDR1 SQVTM and CDR2 ANQGSEA. The CDR3 here is CSVGGSHEQYF. Here the CDR3 DNA reads TGCAGCGTTGGGGGTTCCCACGAGCAGTACTTC.

There are many counts of this clonotype. The V and J genes are TRBV29-1 and TRBJ2-1, with no clear D. The CDR3 is 10 residues long. Germline CDR1 reads SQVTM; CDR2 reads ANQGSEA. V was shortened by 4 bases and J by 4 bases, with 2 bases between the two germline ends. The CDR3 protein is CSVGYNEQFF. CDR3 coding DNA: TGCAGCGTTGGTTACAATGAGCAGTTCTTC.

The chain is built from TRBV7-2 and TRBJ1-4, with TRBD1 as a possible D gene (5 bases). CDR1 and CDR2 from the germline V gene are SGHTA and FQGNSA. V lost 3 bases, J lost 2 bases, and 13 bases lay in between. This CDR3 has 16 amino acids. The CDR3 bases are TGTGCCAGCAGCTTTCCGGCTGGGGCTACTAATGAAAAACTGTTTTTT. This translates into CASSFPAGATNEKLFF.

The table lists this clonotype with a few counts. The chain joins TRBV20-1 to TRBJ1-2; no firm D call. This CDR3 is 11 amino acids long. Trimming took 6 bases from V and 7 from J, leaving 12 bases between them. Germline CDR1 DFQATT, CDR2 SNEGSKA (reference sequence). CDR3 region: CSAGGGGGYTF. DNA of the CDR3: TGCAGTGCCGGAGGAGGTGGTGGCTACACCTTC.

J is TRBJ1-1 and V is TRBV6-1; D is perhaps TRBD1 (5 bases). Trimming removed 6 bases from V and 6 bases from J, with 14 bases in between. CDR1 and CDR2 (germline): MNHNS, SASEGT. CDR3 size: 13 residues. The CDR3 bases are TGTGCCAGCAGGCGTCACGGGACTGCTGAAGCTTTCTTT. Translation gives CASRRHGTAEAFF.

CDR3 sequence: CASSLVPNEKLFF. The DNA for the CDR3 is TGCGCCAGCAGCTTGGTGCCTAATGAAAAACTGTTTTTT. The chain carries TRBV5-1 and TRBJ1-4, with D unresolved. Germline lookup yields CDR1 SGHRS and CDR2 YFSETQ. The length of the CDR3 is 13 residues. V was pared by 0 bases and J by 3 bases, with 3 bases between.

This clonotype was detected a few times. The gene calls are TRBV5-1 and TRBJ2-5, with TRBD2 matching over 7 bases. Germline CDR1 SGHRS, CDR2 YFSETQ. The length of the CDR3 is 14 residues. Trimming took 3 bases from V and 1 from J; bases not matched to a gene: 3. The CDR3 here is CASSYGGIQETQYF. The CDR3 coding sequence is TGCGCCAGCAGCTACGGGGGGATCCAAGAGACCCAGTACTTC.

The chain carries TRBV14 and TRBJ2-5; a possible D gene is TRBD2 (5 bases). Germline V CDR1 and CDR2: SGHDN, FVKESK. V gave up 0 bases and J gave up 4 bases, with 9 bases separating them. The CDR3 is 14 residues long. The CDR3 spells CASSQDPRGETQYF. Here the CDR3 DNA reads TGTGCCAGCAGCCAAGACCCCCGGGGAGAGACCCAGTACTTC.

This clonotype has a handful of counts. V gene TRBV5-1 combines with J gene TRBJ1-6, with a weak D call TRBD1 (6 bases). The CDR3 has 15 residues. V gave up 5 bases and J gave up 8 bases, with 17 bases separating them. Germline values: CDR1 SGHRS, CDR2 YFSETQ. The chain's CDR3 is CASSVSGGQDSPLHF. In nucleotides, the CDR3 is TGCGCCAGCAGTGTCAGTGGGGGGCAGGATTCACCCCTCCACTTT. Full variable domain (rest looked up from reference TRBV5-1 and TRBJ1-6): KAGVTQTPRYLIKTRGQQVTLSCSPISGHRSVSWYQQTPGQGLQFLFEYFSETQRNKGNFPGRFSGRQFSNSRSEMNVSTLELGDSALYLCASSVSGGQDSPLHFGNGTRLTVT.